A selection of T cell receptor beta chains follows, all from one sample in a study of lymphopenia after photon versus proton radiotherapy. TCRdb's copy holds only in-frame clones and misses some; the assay was immunoSEQ multiplex PCR. The sample records about 26,000 clones, approximately 89% being singletons. The sample here was peripheral blood, taken from a patient treated with photon-based radiotherapy. Every receptor here comes from a young man with gastric cancer. Both conserved end residues are trimmed from each CDR3. The D gene is left open where the match is weak. Not all rows give a size; the values are once, few, many and, for expanded clones, a class.

>TRBV11-3|TRBJ2-1|.|once
ASSSNGYNEQF
>TRBV27|TRBJ1-6|TRBD1|.
ASSWGQYNSPLH
>TRBV4-3|TRBJ2-7|TRBD2|.
ASSQESSGPYEQY
>TRBV2|TRBJ2-7|.|.
ASSEFGYEQY
>TRBV28|TRBJ2-1|.|.
ASSLLPFPSTYNEQF
>TRBV6-6|TRBJ2-3|.|.
ASSYSSGRTDTQY
>TRBV5-1|TRBJ1-5|TRBD1|once
ASSSTGQDNQPQH
>TRBV6-5|TRBJ2-2|.|.
ASSYSDSPSSGELF
>TRBV6-5|TRBJ1-2|.|.
ASSYSGRLNYGYT
>TRBV11-2|TRBJ2-5|TRBD1|.
ASSLGGTAQETQY
>TRBV28|TRBJ1-5|.|.
ASKLSDQPQH
>TRBV11-2|TRBJ2-2|TRBD2|.
ASSLWTSGRAGELF
>TRBV4-1|TRBJ2-3|TRBD2|.
ASSQDQGGGSTDTQY
>TRBV5-4|TRBJ1-2|TRBD1|.
ASSLDRGQDGYT
>TRBV20-1|TRBJ2-3|.|.
SARELEAQY
>TRBV5-4|TRBJ1-6|.|few
ASSLVPGNSPLH
>TRBV11-2|TRBJ2-7|TRBD2|.
ASSRTRGAYEQY
>TRBV18|TRBJ2-5|TRBD2|.
ASSLRGLAGGEETQY
>TRBV6-1|TRBJ1-2|TRBD1|few
ASSEAGTGAGGLYT
>TRBV20-1|TRBJ1-2|.|.
SASQPWGYT
>TRBV19|TRBJ2-6|.|.
ASSIGRDSGANVLT
>TRBV19|TRBJ2-6|.|.
ASSIKETGANVLT
>TRBV28|TRBJ2-1|.|.
ASSLDGTYNEQF
>TRBV7-3|TRBJ2-1|.|once
ASSLNGGAEYNEQF
>TRBV6-5|TRBJ2-7|.|.
ASSYGVGTYEQY
>TRBV2|TRBJ2-1|.|once
ASSLDSSSYNEQF